This T cell receptor (beta chain) was recorded in a study of response to subunit inactivated influenza vaccine. TCRdb itself ran the RT-PCR reads through MiXCR, one entry per CDR3 protein. Of around 600,000 distinct CDR3 sequences listed, about 11% are singletons. This clonotype was counted a few times. CDR1 is MNHNS, CDR2 SASEGT, per germline. Trimming took 1 base from V and 3 from J, leaving 18 bases between them. CDR3 length: 17 residues. This sample also belongs to another study, concerning T cells expressing NK-cell markers. That source reports: cDNA encoding TCR beta was synthesized via 5'RACE template switching incorporating UMIs. Seven of the eight sequenced donors were classified as HCMV-seropositive, and one was classified as seronegative. T cells sorted in several experiments were restricted to alpha-beta TCR T cells by an anti-gamma-delta TCR antibody. A handful of donors likewise had their CD3+CD56-NKG2C+ fraction led by these clonotypes.

V usage is TRBV6-1 and J usage is TRBJ1-1; D is unresolved. The clonotype was recovered from a middle-aged man who received an inactivated influenza vaccine. The sample consisted of PBMCs from blood, taken on the day of vaccination. The CDR3 DNA is TGTGCCAGCAGTGAAGAGCTTATTGTAAATCCGGACACTGAAGCTTTCTTT. It is translated as CASSEELIVNPDTEAFF.